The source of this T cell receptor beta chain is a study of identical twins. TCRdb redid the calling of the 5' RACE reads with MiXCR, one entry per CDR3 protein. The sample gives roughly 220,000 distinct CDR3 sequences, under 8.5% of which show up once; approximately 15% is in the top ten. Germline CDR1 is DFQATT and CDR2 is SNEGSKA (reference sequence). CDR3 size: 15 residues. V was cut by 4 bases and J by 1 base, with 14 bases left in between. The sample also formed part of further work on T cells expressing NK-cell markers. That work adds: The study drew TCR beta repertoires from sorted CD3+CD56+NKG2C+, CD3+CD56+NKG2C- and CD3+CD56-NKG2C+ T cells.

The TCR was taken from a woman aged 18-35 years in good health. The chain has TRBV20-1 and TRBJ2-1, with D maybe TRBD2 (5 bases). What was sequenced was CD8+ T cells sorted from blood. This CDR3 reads CSAKTYRGSYNEQFF. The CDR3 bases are TGCAGTGCTAAGACTTACCGGGGTTCCTACAATGAGCAGTTCTTC.